The rows below give T cell receptor beta chains drawn from one sample of a study of blood T cell repertoires in COVID-19. The protocol was immunoSEQ multiplex PCR, while the TCRdb copy is restricted to in-frame clones and leaves out a portion. The sample shows a few hundred thousand clones, about nine tenths of them seen only once. The sequenced sample was peripheral blood. Receptors were obtained from a man younger than 35 with active or convalescent COVID-19. Each CDR3 is given with its conserved first and last residue. A D gene is named only where the DNA matches it firmly. The size of a clone is reported for some rows only, either as once, few or many, or as a class for expanded clones.

TRBD1 NA TRBJ1-2 TRBV11-2 TGTGCCAGCAGCTTAGGCAGGGGGTATGGCTACACCTTC CASSLGRGYGYTF
TRBD1 NA TRBJ2-7 TRBV4-1 TGCGCCAGCAGCCAGACAGGGAACCCCTACGAGCAGTACTTC CASSQTGNPYEQYF
TRBD2 NA TRBJ2-5 TRBV29-1 TGCAGCGTTGAAGATCAGGTTAGCGGGACCGCAGGAGAGACCCAGTACTTC CSVEDQVSGTAGETQYF
TRBD2 NA TRBJ2-1 TRBV6-5 TGTGCCAGCAGTTACGGGACTAGCATTGTGCATGAGCAGTTCTTC CASSYGTSIVHEQFF
NA once TRBJ1-2 TRBV5-1 TGCGCCAGCCGGTTGACAGCCGGCTACACCTTC CASRLTAGYTF
TRBD2 NA TRBJ2-3 TRBV7-3 TGTGCCAGCAGCTCCACCCTAGCGGTCACAGATACGCAGTATTTT CASSSTLAVTDTQYF
NA NA TRBJ1-1 TRBV5-1 TGCGCCAGCAGCGCCGAGAGATACACTGAAGCTTTCTTT CASSAERYTEAFF
TRBD2 NA TRBJ2-5 TRBV5-3 TGTGCCAGAAGCGCAGCGGGGGGACCGTACCAAGAGACCCAGTACTTC CARSAAGGPYQETQYF
NA NA TRBJ1-3 TRBV18 TGTGCCAGCTCATCATTATCCGCTGGCGGGGGCATCGGAAACACCATATATTTT CASSSLSAGGGIGNTIYF
NA once TRBJ1-1 TRBV7-9 TGTGCCAGCAGCCCCCCCGGACAACCCATGAACACTGAAGCTTTCTTT CASSPPGQPMNTEAFF
NA few TRBJ2-1 TRBV7-3 TGTGCCAGCAGCTTAGTAGACAATGAGCAGTTCTTC CASSLVDNEQFF
NA NA TRBJ2-4 TRBV10-3 TGTGCCATCAGTGAGGCCAGGGGGGACATTCAGTACTTC CAISEARGDIQYF
NA NA TRBJ1-3 TRBV7-2 TGTGCCAGCAGCCCCCCTAGCGACACCATATATTTT CASSPPSDTIYF
NA NA TRBJ2-7 TRBV4-1 TGCGCCAGCAGCCAATCCCCTGGACAACTTCCCGGGGAGCAGTACTTC CASSQSPGQLPGEQYF
TRBD2 NA TRBJ2-2 TRBV6-2/TRBV6-3 TGTGCCAGCAGTTACGCCGGGGGGGTCACCGGGGAGCTGTTTTTT CASSYAGGVTGELFF
NA NA TRBJ2-3 TRBV27 TGTGCCAGCAGTTTAAATCTCGCAGATACGCAGTATTTT CASSLNLADTQYF
NA NA TRBJ1-2 TRBV10-2 TGCGCCAGCAGTGAGATTCTGGAGACCTATGGCTACACCTTC CASSEILETYGYTF
NA NA TRBJ1-6 TRBV6-4 TGTGCCAGCAGGGAGGGGACGGGCCGTTCACCCCTCCACTTT CASREGTGRSPLHF
NA NA TRBJ1-5 TRBV28 TGTGCCAGCAGTTTGGTCCGGGTAAATCAGCCCCAGCATTTT CASSLVRVNQPQHF
NA NA TRBJ1-6 TRBV7-9 TGTGCCAGCAGCTTAGCTCGACAGAATAATTCACCCCTCCACTTT CASSLARQNNSPLHF
NA NA TRBJ1-6 TRBV16 TGTGCCAGCAGCCAATCGACCGGGGAAAGATCACCCCTCCACTTT CASSQSTGERSPLHF
TRBD1 NA TRBJ1-2 TRBV27 TGTGCCAGCAGTGGGGACAGGGAGGGCTACACCTTC CASSGDREGYTF
NA NA TRBJ1-2 TRBV7-2 TGTGCCAGCAGCTTTTTTGAGGGGAACAGGGAGAAGAACTATGGCTACACCTTC CASSFFEGNREKNYGYTF